This TCR beta chain was captured in a study of preoperative IRX-2 immunotherapy in early breast cancer. The germline V gene encodes CDR1 LNHDA and CDR2 SQIVND (reference sequence). Trimming took off 9 bases at V and 1 base at J, with 18 bases between the two ends. This CDR3 is built from 15 residues. The method was immunoSEQ multiplex PCR; TCRdb's version includes in-frame clones alone and lacks a portion of them. The data contain some 19,000 clones, around four fifths of them singletons. The sample's treatment: preoperative locoregional IRX-2 cytokine immunotherapy. This phase Ib study tested locoregional IRX-2 cytokine immunotherapy given before surgery.

V usage is TRBV19 and J usage is TRBJ1-1; D gene uncertain. This TCR came from a human donor with breast cancer. The sample consisted of lymph node tissue, taken after IRX-2 immunotherapy. CDR3 bases: TGTGCCAGCCGTTTGGAAGGGTCTGGGAACACTGAAGCTTTCTTT. Residues: CASRLEGSGNTEAFF. Filled out from reference TRBV19 and TRBJ1-1, the complete variable domain reads DGGITQSPKYLFRKEGQNVTLSCEQNLNHDAMYWYRQDPGQGLRLIYYSQIVNDFQKGDIAEGYSVSREKKESFPLTVTSAQKNPTAFYLCASRLEGSGNTEAFFGQGTRLTVV.